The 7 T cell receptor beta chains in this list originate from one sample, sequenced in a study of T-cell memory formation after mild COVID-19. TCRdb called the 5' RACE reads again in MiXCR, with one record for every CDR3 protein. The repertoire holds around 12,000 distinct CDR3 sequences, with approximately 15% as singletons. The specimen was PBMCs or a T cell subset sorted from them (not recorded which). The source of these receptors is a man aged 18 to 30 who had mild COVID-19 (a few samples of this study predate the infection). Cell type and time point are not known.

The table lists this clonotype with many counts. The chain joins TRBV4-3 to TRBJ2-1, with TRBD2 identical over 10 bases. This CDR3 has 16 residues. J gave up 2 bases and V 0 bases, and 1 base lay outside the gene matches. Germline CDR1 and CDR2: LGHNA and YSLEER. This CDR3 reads CASSQDGTSAYNEQFF. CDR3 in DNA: TGCGCCAGCAGCCAAGATGGGACTAGCGCCTACAATGAGCAGTTCTTC.

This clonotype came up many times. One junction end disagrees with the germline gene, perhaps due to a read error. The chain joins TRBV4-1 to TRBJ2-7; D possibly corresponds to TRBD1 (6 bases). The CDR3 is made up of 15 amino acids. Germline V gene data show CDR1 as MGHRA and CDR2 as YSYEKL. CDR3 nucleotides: TGCGCCAGCACCCAAGCCCACGGACAGTTCTACGAGCAGTACTTC. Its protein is CASTQAHGQFYEQYF.

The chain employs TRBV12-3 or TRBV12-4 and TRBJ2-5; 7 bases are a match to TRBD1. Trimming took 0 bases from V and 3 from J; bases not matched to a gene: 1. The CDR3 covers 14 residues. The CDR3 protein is CASSLADRKETQYF. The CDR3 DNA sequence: TGTGCCAGCAGTTTAGCGGACAGGAAAGAGACCCAGTACTTC.

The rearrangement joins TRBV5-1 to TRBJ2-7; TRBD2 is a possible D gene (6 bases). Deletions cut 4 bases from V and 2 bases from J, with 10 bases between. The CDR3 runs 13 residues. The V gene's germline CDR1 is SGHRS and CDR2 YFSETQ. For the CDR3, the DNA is TGCGCCAGCAGCGCTGGAGGGCCCTACGAGCAGTACTTC. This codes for CASSAGGPYEQYF.

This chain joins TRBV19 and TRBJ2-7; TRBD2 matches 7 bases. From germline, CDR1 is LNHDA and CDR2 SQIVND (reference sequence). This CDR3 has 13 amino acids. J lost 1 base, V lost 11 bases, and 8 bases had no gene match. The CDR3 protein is CASLPSGSYEQYF. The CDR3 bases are TGTGCCTCCCTTCCTAGCGGATCCTACGAGCAGTACTTC.

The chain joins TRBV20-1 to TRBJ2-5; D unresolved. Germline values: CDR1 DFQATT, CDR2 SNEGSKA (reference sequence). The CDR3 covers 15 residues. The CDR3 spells CTARGIKSSQETQYF. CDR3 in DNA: TGCACCGCTAGAGGTATCAAATCCTCCCAAGAGACCCAGTACTTC.

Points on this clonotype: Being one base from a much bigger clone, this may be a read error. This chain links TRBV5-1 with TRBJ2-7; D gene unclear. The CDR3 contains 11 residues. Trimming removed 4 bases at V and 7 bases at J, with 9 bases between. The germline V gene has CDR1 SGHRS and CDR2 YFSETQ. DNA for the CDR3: TGCGCCAGCAGCACCCTCGGAGAGCAGTACTTC. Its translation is CASSTLGEQYF.